The TCR beta chain under discussion was sequenced for a study of T cell responses to AZD1222 COVID-19 vaccine. Study-wide background: Second-dose schedules of about 4 or about 12 weeks were combined. Whole-study findings and limits: Spike-spanning, vaccine-associated CD4 TCRs were dominant at 160-218 and 743-854.

Sequenced by immunoSEQ multiplex PCR; TCRdb stores in-frame clones only, minus some. Of about 150,000 clones listed, roughly nine tenths were seen once; the top ten hold about 19%. This CDR3 has 15 amino acids. The V segment lost 2 bases and the J segment 0 bases; nucleotides outside the gene matches: 3. From germline, CDR1 is SGHVS and CDR2 FQNEAQ. Remarks on this clone: What it binds is not known.

The sequencing here drew on peripheral blood, taken on day 0 of AZD1222 vaccination. The chain employs TRBV7-8 and TRBJ2-5, with TRBD1 matching 7 bases. The clonotype was recovered from an adult in good health. The CDR3 sequence: CASSLPGTDQETQYF. The DNA of the CDR3 is TGTGCCAGCAGCTTACCTGGGACAGACCAAGAGACCCAGTACTTC.